This TCR beta chain was found in a study of shared clonotypes between healthy human individuals. The CDR3 totals 13 residues. The V end lost 5 bases, the J end lost 5 bases, and 7 bases lay between the germline ends. Germline V lookup: CDR1 SGHAT, CDR2 FQNNGV. Positively selected for CCR7, the CD45RO-negative cells used as naive CD8 cells excluded terminally differentiated effector memory CD45RA+ cells. The assay was immunoSEQ multiplex PCR, and TCRdb's table has in-frame clones only and misses some. Of about 1,900,000 clones listed, about 95% are singletons. V and J are TRBV11-2 and TRBJ1-6, with D uncertain. This TCR derives from a man younger than 35 in good health. Material: naive CD8+ T cells sorted from blood. The CDR3 DNA follows: TGTGCCAGCAGCCTCGGAAATAATTCACCCCTCCACTTT. Its translation: CASSLGNNSPLHF. Using reference TRBV11-2 and TRBJ1-6 for the parts outside the CDR3, the full variable domain is EAGVAQSPRYKIIEKRQSVAFWCNPISGHATLYWYQQILGQGPKLLIQFQNNGVVDDSQLPKDRFSAERLKGVDSTLKIQPAKLEDSAVYLCASSLGNNSPLHFGNGTRLTVT.